This T cell receptor (beta chain) was sequenced for a study of blood T cells in healthy people across ages (dated by TCRdb to the mid-2010s). About the study as a whole: Template switching captured roughly one uniquely barcoded TCR beta cDNA molecule per two T cells in model experiments. Age-related changes in TCR beta repertoire diversity were measured in the study by deep sequencing normalized with unique cDNA molecular identifiers. Donors were grouped into four age groups: young (average approximately 15 years), middle-aged (over 35), aged (around 60) and long-lived (approximately 75). Two additional independent replicas of 1 million unique cDNA reads from the same blood draw were analyzed for two donors (one aged 18 to 30 and one aged 80 or older). Study-wide conclusions, independent of this receptor: Because profiling used bulk unsorted PBMCs, naive and antigen-experienced compartments could not be compared conclusively. Estimates of total diversity based on one million sequenced T cells were considered lower bounds and underestimates. Donor CMV infection status was unknown, potentially confounding age-related changes in expanded clonotypes. The percentage of naive T cells measured by flow cytometry correlated strongly with observed TCR beta diversity. As age increased, observed TCR beta diversity per million T cells dropped in a roughly linear way, and a significant reduction was already evident by age around 41. Compared with the aged group, the long-lived group had more naive CD4+ T cells, fewer expanded clones and increased TCR diversity, suggesting age selection.

From V the trimming removes 3 bases and from J it removes 1 base, while the gene matches leave 3 bases of the junction unaccounted for. The CDR1 and CDR2 encoded by the germline V gene are SGHTA and FQGNSA. The CDR3 has 16 amino acids, counting the end cysteine and phenylalanine. The sequence is cut down to CDR3 DNA, 48 bases in frame from base 1. This clonotype was recorded a few times. The antigen it recognizes is unknown. No qualities accompany the bases; no much larger clone lies one base away. The receptor library was made with 5' RACE. TCRdb lists the instrument as Illumina HiSeq 2500. A second roughly 7 to 11 cycle PCR used a sample-barcoded 5' primer and a J-beta primer mix. A unique molecular identifier was introduced onto each TCR beta cDNA molecule by a template-switch 5' adaptor carrying 12 random nucleotides. Each sample yielded at least 2.5 million CDR3-containing paired-end reads. All of the RNA was converted into first-strand cDNA using the Mint cDNA synthesis kit, with a TRBC-specific oligonucleotide serving as the primer. Following uracil-DNA glycosylase treatment, all cDNA underwent a first 18-cycle PCR with the universal primers M1SS and BC2_uni_R. Per the original workflow: Normalization of each sample was performed by random selection of 1 million high-quality reads, each carrying a distinct molecular identifier. Reads with shared molecular identifiers were discarded instead of being binned into consensus sequences. MiTCR, set to a Q25 quality threshold and the strictest error-elimination algorithm, was used for CDR3 identification, clonotype clustering and error correction. A nonparametric unseen species model with Euler transformation was used to estimate lower-bound total TCR beta diversity. In TCRdb, the public reads were trimmed at Q25 with fastp and aligned with MiXCR, with productive beta chains retained. CDR3 protein sequences are deduplicated, and each keeps its most common genes and DNA. The V and J calls were determined by TCRdb, not by the authors. Within this sample are around 520,000 distinct CDR3 sequences, with roughly a quarter of them counted one time only. The top ten clones comprise approximately 3.6% of the sample.

The donors were under 40 Caucasian individuals from Russia, aged about 6 to 100 years, who were systemically healthy. Each donor gave ten milliliters of peripheral blood, drawn into EDTA-treated Vacutainer tubes. Ficoll-Paque density-gradient centrifugation was used to isolate PBMCs, with at least 6.5 million per sample. Total RNA, at least 5 micrograms per sample, was extracted from PBMCs with Trizol reagent. Naive CD45RAhigh/CD27high T cell percentages were measured by flow cytometry on a PBMC aliquot from every donor. These data also formed part of another study, on T cells of mothers and their children. The second publication reports: The donors were nine systemically healthy Caucasian individuals, made up of three mothers and their six children. cDNA synthesis used all of the extracted RNA, with roughly 1.6 ug of RNA in each 15 ul reaction. In the second PCR, sample barcodes and 2-4 random nucleotides were introduced via the M1S primer. More than 8 million TCR beta CDR3 reads were obtained from each mother, and about 3 million reads were obtained from each child. Thymic selection shapes the output of TCR recombination in a similar way in related and unrelated pairs, and inherited differences have a minor effect. Related mother-child pairs always showed normalized repertoire overlap that was slightly higher than in unrelated mother-child pairs, though the difference was never significant. Persistent microchimeric T cell clones were not detected, at a sensitivity of approximately 100 clones per million clonotypes. In the study, deep NGS was used to compare the TCR beta repertoires of mothers and children, and features distinguishing related mother-child pairs from unrelated individuals were sought. The mean age was roughly 36 +/- 4 years for the mothers and approximately 11 +/- 4 years for the children. Libraries were sequenced on Illumina HiSeq 2000 with 100+100 nt paired-end reads after adapter ligation with NEBNext reagents. To prevent cross-contamination, the mother and child libraries were prepared a month apart and were sequenced in separate runs. For each donor, somewhere between about 500,000 and 2,300,000 distinct TCR beta clonotypes were identified. Naive TCR beta clonotypes were estimated from low-frequency clonotypes matched to each donor's FACS-determined naive share, without sorting.

Sequencing was performed on blood. The source is a boy aged 2-9 years in good health. Rearrangement joined TRBV7-2 to TRBJ2-7, with 13 middle bases fitting TRBD2. This receptor carries the CDR3 CASSFWGLAGSYEQYF. The DNA reads as follows: TGTGCCAGCAGCTTTTGGGGACTAGCGGGGTCCTACGAGCAGTACTTC.